This passage covers 3 T cell receptor beta chains from one sample sequenced in a study of T-cell memory formation after mild COVID-19 (dated by TCRdb to about 2021). Library prep was done by 5' RACE. Sequenced using an Illumina NovaSeq 6000. The public reads were reprocessed in TCRdb via fastp at Q25 and MiXCR, keeping in-frame beta chains. Identical CDR3 protein sequences are pooled into one entry, listed with their most common genes and DNA. The sample table lists a few hundred thousand distinct CDR3 sequences, around 15% of them with a count of one. The top ten clones comprise about 22% of the sample. Sequenced input: PBMCs or a T cell subset sorted from them (not recorded which). These TCRs come from a man between 18 and 29 years old who had mild COVID-19 (a few samples of this study predate the infection). The sample titles of this study are shuffled in the database, so cell type and time point are left out; the donor was told from shared clones.

The chain carries TRBV6-5 and TRBJ2-3; 14 nucleotides match TRBD2. The J segment lost 1 base and the V segment lost 4 bases, leaving 7 bases of the junction unmatched. This CDR3 spans 18 amino acids. Germline V gives CDR1 MNHEY, CDR2 SVGAGI. The CDR3: CASSSYGTSGGRTDTQYF. DNA of the CDR3: TGTGCCAGCAGTTCCTACGGGACTAGCGGGGGCCGCACAGATACGCAGTATTTT.

The table lists this clonotype with many counts. The chain carries TRBV2 and TRBJ2-2, with 12 bases identical to TRBD1. CDR3 length: 14 residues. Germline values: CDR1 SNHLY, CDR2 FYNNEI. The V gene end was trimmed by 8 bases and the J gene end by 5 bases; junction bases not matched to a gene: 3. CDR3 bases: TGTGCCAGCGGGGGACAGGGGGCGACCGGGGAGCTGTTTTTT. Protein: CASGGQGATGELFF.

The rearrangement links TRBV3-1 to TRBJ1-4; TRBD1 matches 7 bases. Germline CDR1 and CDR2: LGHDT and YNNKEL (reference sequence). There are 15 residues in the CDR3. V was clipped by 4 bases and J by 8 bases; unmatched bases: 10. The CDR3: CASSPTGAEREKLFF. The CDR3 DNA sequence: TGTGCCAGCAGCCCTACAGGGGCAGAGAGAGAAAAACTGTTTTTT.